This T cell receptor (beta chain) was recorded in a study of Graves' ophthalmopathy and Graves' hyperthyroidism. Exclusion covered patients with other autoimmune diseases or uncontrolled infections (as well as pregnancy or lactation). PBMCs were isolated by Ficoll-Paque density gradient centrifugation, using roughly 11 ml of fresh peripheral blood as the starting material. This clonotype was found many times. V was cut by 6 bases and J by 2 bases, with 17 bases left in between. Germline CDR1 and CDR2: MNHEY and SVGEGT. The CDR3 contains 16 residues. RNA transcripts were the template, and TCR beta CDR3 regions were amplified from them. HTBI-primed first-round RT-PCR preceded second-round multiplex PCR. TCRdb called the multiplex PCR reads again in MiXCR, with one record for every CDR3 protein. The table lists some 520,000 distinct CDR3 sequences, 13% to 15% of them singletons.

What was sequenced was blood. The chain combines TRBV6-2 or TRBV6-3 with TRBJ1-5; D remains unclear. The sequence was collected from a woman in her 30s with Graves' ophthalmopathy. The CDR3 sequence is CASSWIGISGNQPQHF. The CDR3 nucleotides are TGTGCCAGCAGCTGGATCGGAATTTCTGGCAATCAGCCCCAGCATTTT.